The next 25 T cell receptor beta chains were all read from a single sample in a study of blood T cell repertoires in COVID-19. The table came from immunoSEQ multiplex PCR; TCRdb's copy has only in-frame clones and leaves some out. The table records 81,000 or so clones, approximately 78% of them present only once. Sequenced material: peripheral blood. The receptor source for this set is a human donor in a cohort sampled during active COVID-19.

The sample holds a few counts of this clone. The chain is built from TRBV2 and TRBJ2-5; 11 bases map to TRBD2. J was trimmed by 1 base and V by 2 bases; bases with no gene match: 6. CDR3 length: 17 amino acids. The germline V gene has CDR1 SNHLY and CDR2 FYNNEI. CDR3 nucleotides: TGTGCCAGCAGTGAAATAGGGCTAGCGGGGGGCCAAGAGACCCAGTACTTC. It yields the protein CASSEIGLAGGQETQYF. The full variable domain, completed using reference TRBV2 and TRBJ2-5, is EPEVTQTPSHQVTQMGQEVILRCVPISNHLYFYWYRQILGQKVEFLVSFYNNEISEKSEIFDDQFSVERPDGSNFTLKIRSTKLEDSAMYFCASSEIGLAGGQETQYFGPGTRLLVL.

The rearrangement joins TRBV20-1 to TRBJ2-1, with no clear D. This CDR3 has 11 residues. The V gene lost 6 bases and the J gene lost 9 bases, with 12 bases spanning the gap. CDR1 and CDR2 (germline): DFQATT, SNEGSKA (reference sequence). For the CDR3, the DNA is TGCAGTGCCCCCAATGGCCGTGAGCAGTTCTTC. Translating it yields CSAPNGREQFF.

The CDR3 bases are TGTGCCTGGGGTCCCGGGGAGACCCAGTACTTC. Its translation: CAWGPGETQYF. This chain joins TRBV30 and TRBJ2-5; D is ambiguous. V was pared by 5 bases and J by 5 bases, with 9 bases between. Looked up from germline, CDR1 is GTSNPN and CDR2 is SVGIG (reference sequence). The CDR3 extends over 11 amino acids.

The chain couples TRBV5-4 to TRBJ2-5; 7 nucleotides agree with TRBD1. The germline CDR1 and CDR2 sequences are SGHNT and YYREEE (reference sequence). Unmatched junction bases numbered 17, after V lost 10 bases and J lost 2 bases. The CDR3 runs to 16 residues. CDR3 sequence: CAFQRPGQRLQETQYF. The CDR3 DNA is TGTGCCTTCCAAAGGCCGGGACAGAGATTACAAGAGACCCAGTACTTC.

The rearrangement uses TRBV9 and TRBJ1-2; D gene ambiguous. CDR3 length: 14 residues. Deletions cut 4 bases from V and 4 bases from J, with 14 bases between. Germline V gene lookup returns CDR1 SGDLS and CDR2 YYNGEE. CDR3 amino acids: CASSPSRVSYGYTF. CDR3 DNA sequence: TGTGCCAGCAGCCCCTCGCGGGTCAGCTATGGCTACACCTTC.

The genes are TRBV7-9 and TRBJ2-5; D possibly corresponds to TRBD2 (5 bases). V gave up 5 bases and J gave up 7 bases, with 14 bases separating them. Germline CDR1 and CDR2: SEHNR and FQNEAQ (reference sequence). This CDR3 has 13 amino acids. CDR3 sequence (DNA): TGTGCCAGCAGCCCACTCGACGCGGGGACCCAGTACTTC. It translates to CASSPLDAGTQYF.

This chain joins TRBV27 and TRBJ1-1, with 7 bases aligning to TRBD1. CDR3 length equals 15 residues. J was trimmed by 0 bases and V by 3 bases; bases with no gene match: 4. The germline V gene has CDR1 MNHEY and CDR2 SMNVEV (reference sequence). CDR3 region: CASSFRQGMNTEAFF. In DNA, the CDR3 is TGTGCCAGCAGTTTCCGACAGGGTATGAACACTGAAGCTTTCTTT.

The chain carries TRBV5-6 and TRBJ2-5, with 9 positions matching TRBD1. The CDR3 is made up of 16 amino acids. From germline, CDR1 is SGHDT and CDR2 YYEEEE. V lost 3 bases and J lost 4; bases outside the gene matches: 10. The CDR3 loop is CASSSWDRESLETQYF. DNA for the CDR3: TGTGCCAGCAGCTCGTGGGACAGGGAAAGCTTAGAGACCCAGTACTTC.

CDR3 protein: CASSRLESYNEQFF. The CDR3 DNA sequence: TGTGCCAGCAGTAGACTGGAATCCTACAATGAGCAGTTCTTC. This chain connects TRBV6-5 to TRBJ2-1; D is undetermined. V gave up 5 bases and J gave up 1 base, with 9 bases separating them. Looked up from germline, CDR1 is MNHEY and CDR2 is SVGAGI. CDR3 length equals 14 residues.

The CDR3 coding sequence is TGTGCCAGCAGTGAGAGGGGGCGGAACACTGAAGCTTTCTTT. This translates into CASSERGRNTEAFF. The chain employs TRBV2 and TRBJ1-1; 7 bases align to TRBD1. The CDR3 spans 14 residues. J was trimmed by 1 base and V by 3 bases; bases with no gene match: 2. Germline V CDR1 and CDR2: SNHLY, FYNNEI.

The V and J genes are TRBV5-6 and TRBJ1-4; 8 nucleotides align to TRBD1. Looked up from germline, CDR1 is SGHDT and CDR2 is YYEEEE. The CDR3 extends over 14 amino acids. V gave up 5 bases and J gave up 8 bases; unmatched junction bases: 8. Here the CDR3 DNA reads TGTGCCAGCAGAGTGTCGACAGGGGCGGAAAAACTGTTTTTT. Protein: CASRVSTGAEKLFF.

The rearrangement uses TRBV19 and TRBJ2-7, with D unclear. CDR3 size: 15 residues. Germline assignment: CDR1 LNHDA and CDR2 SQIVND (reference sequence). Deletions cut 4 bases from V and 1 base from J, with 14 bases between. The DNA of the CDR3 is TGTGCCAGTAGTACAATCCGAGGCAGATCCTACGAGCAGTACTTC. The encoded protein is CASSTIRGRSYEQYF.

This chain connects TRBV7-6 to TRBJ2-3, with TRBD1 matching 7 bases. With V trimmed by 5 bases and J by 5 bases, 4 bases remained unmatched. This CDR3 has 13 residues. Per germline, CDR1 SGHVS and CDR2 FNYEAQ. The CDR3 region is CASSPGQIDTQYF. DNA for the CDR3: TGTGCCAGCAGCCCGGGACAGATAGATACGCAGTATTTT.

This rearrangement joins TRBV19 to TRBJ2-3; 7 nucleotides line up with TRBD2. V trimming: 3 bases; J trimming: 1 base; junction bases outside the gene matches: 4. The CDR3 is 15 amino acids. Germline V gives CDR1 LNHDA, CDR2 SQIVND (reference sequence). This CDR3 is CASSIKRGGTDTQYF. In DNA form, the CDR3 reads TGTGCCAGTAGTATCAAGCGGGGTGGCACAGATACGCAGTATTTT.

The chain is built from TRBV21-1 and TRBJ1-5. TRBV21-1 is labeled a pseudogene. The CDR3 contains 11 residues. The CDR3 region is CASSKVRPQHF. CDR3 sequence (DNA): TGTGCCAGCAGCAAAGTGCGACCCCAGCATTTT.

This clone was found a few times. DNA for the CDR3: TGTGCCAGTAGCGGGGGGCGAAGAAATGAGCAGTTCTTC. Protein sequence: CASSGGRRNEQFF. V usage is TRBV19 and J usage is TRBJ2-1, with D possibly TRBD2 on 7 matching bases. The germline V gene encodes CDR1 LNHDA and CDR2 SQIVND (reference sequence). There are 13 residues in the CDR3. The V end lost 6 bases, the J end lost 7 bases, and 13 bases lay between the germline ends.

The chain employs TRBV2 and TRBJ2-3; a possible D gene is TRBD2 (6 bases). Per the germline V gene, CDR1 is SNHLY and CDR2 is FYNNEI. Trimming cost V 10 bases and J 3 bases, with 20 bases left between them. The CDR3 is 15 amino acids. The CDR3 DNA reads TGTGCCATCTCCGGGGGACCCCCTATTACAGATACGCAGTATTTT. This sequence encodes CAISGGPPITDTQYF.

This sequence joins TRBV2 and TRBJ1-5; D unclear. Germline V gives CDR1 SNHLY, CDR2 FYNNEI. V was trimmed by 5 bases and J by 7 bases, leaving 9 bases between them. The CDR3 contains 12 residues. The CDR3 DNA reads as TGTGCCAGCAGTTTCGGGGTGCAGCCCCAGCATTTT. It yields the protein CASSFGVQPQHF.

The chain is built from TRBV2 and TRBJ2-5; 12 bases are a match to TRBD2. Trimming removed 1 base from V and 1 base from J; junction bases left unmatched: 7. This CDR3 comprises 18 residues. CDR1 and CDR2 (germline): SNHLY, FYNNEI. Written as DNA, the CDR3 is TGTGCCAGCAGTGAAGGGGCTAGCGGGGGGGCCCTCCAAGAGACCCAGTACTTC. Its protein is CASSEGASGGALQETQYF. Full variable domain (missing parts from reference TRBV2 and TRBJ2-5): EPEVTQTPSHQVTQMGQEVILRCVPISNHLYFYWYRQILGQKVEFLVSFYNNEISEKSEIFDDQFSVERPDGSNFTLKIRSTKLEDSAMYFCASSEGASGGALQETQYFGPGTRLLVL.

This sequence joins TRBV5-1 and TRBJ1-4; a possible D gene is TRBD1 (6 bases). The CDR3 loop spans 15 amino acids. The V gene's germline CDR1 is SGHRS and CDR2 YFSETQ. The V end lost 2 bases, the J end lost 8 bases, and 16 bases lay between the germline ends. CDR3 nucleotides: TGCGCCAGCAGCTTTGGCGCAGGGGCAAGAGAAAAACTGTTTTTT. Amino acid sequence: CASSFGAGAREKLFF.

CDR3 sequence (DNA): TGTGCCAGTTACCCGGGACAGGGGGCAGGCAATGAGCAGTTCTTC. This codes for CASYPGQGAGNEQFF. V is TRBV3-1 (or the pseudogene TRBV3-2) and J is TRBJ2-1; 12 positions match TRBD1. The germline V gene encodes CDR1 LGHDT and CDR2 YNNKEL (reference sequence). With V trimmed by 9 bases and J by 6 bases, 9 bases remained unmatched. This CDR3 is built from 15 residues.

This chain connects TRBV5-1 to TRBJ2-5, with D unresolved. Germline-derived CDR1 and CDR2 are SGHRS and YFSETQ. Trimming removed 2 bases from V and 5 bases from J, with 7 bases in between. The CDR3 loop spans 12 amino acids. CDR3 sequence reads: CASSFARETQYF. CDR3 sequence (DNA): TGCGCCAGCAGCTTTGCGCGGGAGACCCAGTACTTC.

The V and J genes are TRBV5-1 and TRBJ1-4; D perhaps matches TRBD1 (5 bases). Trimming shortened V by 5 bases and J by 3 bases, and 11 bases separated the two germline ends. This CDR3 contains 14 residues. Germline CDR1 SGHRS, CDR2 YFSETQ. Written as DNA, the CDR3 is TGCGCCAGCAGTCAGGGAAGTGCTAATGAAAAACTGTTTTTT. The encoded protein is CASSQGSANEKLFF.

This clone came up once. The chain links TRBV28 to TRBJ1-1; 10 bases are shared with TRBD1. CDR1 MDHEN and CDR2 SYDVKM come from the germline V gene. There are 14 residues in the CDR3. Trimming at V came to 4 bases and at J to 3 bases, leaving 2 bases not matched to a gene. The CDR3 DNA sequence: TGTGCCAGCAGTTCCGGACAGGGGGACACTGAAGCTTTCTTT. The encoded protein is CASSSGQGDTEAFF.

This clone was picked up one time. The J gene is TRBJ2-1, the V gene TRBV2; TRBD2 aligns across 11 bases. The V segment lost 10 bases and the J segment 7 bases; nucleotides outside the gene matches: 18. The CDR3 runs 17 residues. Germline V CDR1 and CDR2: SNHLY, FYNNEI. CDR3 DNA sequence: TGTGCCATCCCACAGGGTTGGCTAGCGGGGGGTGGTAATGAGCAGTTCTTC. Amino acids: CAIPQGWLAGGGNEQFF. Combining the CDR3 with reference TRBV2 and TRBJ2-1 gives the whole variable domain EPEVTQTPSHQVTQMGQEVILRCVPISNHLYFYWYRQILGQKVEFLVSFYNNEISEKSEIFDDQFSVERPDGSNFTLKIRSTKLEDSAMYFCAIPQGWLAGGGNEQFFGPGTRLTVL.